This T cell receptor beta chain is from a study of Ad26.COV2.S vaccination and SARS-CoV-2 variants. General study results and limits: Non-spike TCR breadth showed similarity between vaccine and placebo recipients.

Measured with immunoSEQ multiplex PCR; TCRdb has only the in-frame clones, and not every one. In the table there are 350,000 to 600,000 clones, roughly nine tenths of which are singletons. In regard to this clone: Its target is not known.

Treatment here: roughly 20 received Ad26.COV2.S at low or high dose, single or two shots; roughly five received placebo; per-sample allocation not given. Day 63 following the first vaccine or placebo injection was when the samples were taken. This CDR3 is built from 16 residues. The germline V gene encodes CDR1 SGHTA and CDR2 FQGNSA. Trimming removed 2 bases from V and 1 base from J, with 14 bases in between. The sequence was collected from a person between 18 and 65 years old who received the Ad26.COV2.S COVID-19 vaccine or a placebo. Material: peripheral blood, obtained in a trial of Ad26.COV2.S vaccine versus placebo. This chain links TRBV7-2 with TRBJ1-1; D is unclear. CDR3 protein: CASSLNSPRRNTEAFF. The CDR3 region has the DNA TGTGCCAGCAGCTTAAATTCGCCGCGTCGGAACACTGAAGCTTTCTTT.